Listed below are T cell receptor beta chains from one sample, sequenced in a study of regulatory T cells in long-lasting Graves disease. Each CDR3 protein gets one entry after TCRdb re-called the multiplex PCR reads with MiXCR. The data hold 400,000 to 500,000 distinct CDR3 sequences, with around 23% observed a single time. This material consisted of peripheral blood mononuclear cells (PBMCs), taken when the disease was refractory, from a patient treated with antithyroid drugs. The receptors were sampled from a female donor with Graves disease. Each CDR3 is given without its conserved first and last residue. Fields, in order: D gene, V gene, J gene, CDR3 protein. A D gene is named only where the DNA matches it firmly.

TRBD1,TRBV6-5,TRBJ1-1,ASSYLTGTGVLWDTEAF
TRBD2,TRBV2,TRBJ2-1,ASSRTSGGIYNEQF
-,TRBV2,TRBJ2-2,ASRARDTNTGELF
-,TRBV3-1,TRBJ2-4,ASSPQPRGTAPIAKNIQY
-,TRBV13,TRBJ2-7,ASSLEGGRVHEQY
-,TRBV7-2,TRBJ2-6,ASSPQVLWANVLT
TRBD1,TRBV27,TRBJ2-7,ASRKIRTGSYEQY
-,TRBV19,TRBJ2-5,ASSKVGSKETQY
-,TRBV6-7,TRBJ2-4,ASPRGRASWDIQY
-,TRBV19,TRBJ1-3,ASSPTTGNTIY
TRBD1,TRBV28,TRBJ2-7,ASSFQGAWEQY
TRBD1,TRBV28,TRBJ2-5,ASNRGLGETQY
-,TRBV19,TRBJ1-5,ASAAKDNQPQH
TRBD2,TRBV7-6,TRBJ2-7,ASSGGDRYEQY
TRBD1,TRBV28,TRBJ1-5,ASSPSPGQVSNQPQH
TRBD2,TRBV25-1,TRBJ2-2,ATGGTRNTGELF
-,TRBV24-1,TRBJ1-1,ATMDGPRGTEAF
TRBD1,TRBV15,TRBJ1-6,ATSRDLGQGGSPLH
-,TRBV10-3,TRBJ2-2,AISESGSLTGELF
TRBD2,TRBV10-3,TRBJ2-7,AISEGLAAREQY
TRBD2,TRBV5-1,TRBJ2-7,ASSLGLAGSPYEQY
-,TRBV20-1,TRBJ1-5,SASPLGASNQPQH
-,TRBV6-5,TRBJ1-1,ASSYSDRRTEAF
TRBD2,TRBV13,TRBJ2-5,ASSLGLAGVGETQY
-,TRBV6-5,TRBJ2-5,ASSSGRQIDQETQY
-,TRBV12-3/TRBV12-4,TRBJ2-7,ASSLGVGGQSSYEQY
-,TRBV7-3,TRBJ2-5,ASSPSTSETQY
TRBD2,TRBV12-3/TRBV12-4,TRBJ2-1,ASTITTSGWGNNEQF
TRBD2,TRBV28,TRBJ2-7,ASNYGPSGSYEQY
-,TRBV15,TRBJ1-5,ATSRASSNQPQH
TRBD1,TRBV28,TRBJ2-2,ASKQGGTGELF
-,TRBV7-6,TRBJ1-1,ASRGWVDTEAF
TRBD2,TRBV5-5,TRBJ2-1,ASSLQLAGVSEQF
TRBD1,TRBV2,TRBJ2-1,ASSEGGQGYYNEQF
-,TRBV6-1,TRBJ1-1,ASIKTTGSAEAF
TRBD1,TRBV29-1,TRBJ2-3,SVGSGQGSDTQY
TRBD2,TRBV20-1,TRBJ2-7,SAWSGRSYEQY
TRBD2,TRBV28,TRBJ2-7,ASSPSVYSGRKYEQY
-,TRBV30,TRBJ2-7,AWRQGDEQY
-,TRBV3-1,TRBJ1-6,ASSQDRLISPLH
-,TRBV20-1,TRBJ1-5,SARPGGSTNQPQH
TRBD2,TRBV28,TRBJ2-3,ASSLWTSGTDTQY
-,TRBV20-1,TRBJ2-7,SARERKDYEQY
TRBD1,TRBV30,TRBJ2-5,AGGQGVGETQY
-,TRBV5-1,TRBJ2-1,ASSFSSSRYNEQF
-,TRBV9,TRBJ1-2,ASSARTDGYT
-,TRBV20-1,TRBJ2-5,SARPWGPTQETQY
-,TRBV30,TRBJ1-1,ALRLVGDTEAF
TRBD1,TRBV12-3/TRBV12-4,TRBJ2-4,ASRAGGSAKNIQY
TRBD1,TRBV20-1,TRBJ1-1,SARDQGGGDTEAF
-,TRBV7-2,TRBJ2-7,ASSLELLGGYEQY
-,TRBV6-1,TRBJ2-7,ASSENSPTTYEQY
TRBD2,TRBV10-1,TRBJ2-5,ASSAQLAGKETQY
TRBD1,TRBV7-9,TRBJ2-7,ASSLGQGDYEQY